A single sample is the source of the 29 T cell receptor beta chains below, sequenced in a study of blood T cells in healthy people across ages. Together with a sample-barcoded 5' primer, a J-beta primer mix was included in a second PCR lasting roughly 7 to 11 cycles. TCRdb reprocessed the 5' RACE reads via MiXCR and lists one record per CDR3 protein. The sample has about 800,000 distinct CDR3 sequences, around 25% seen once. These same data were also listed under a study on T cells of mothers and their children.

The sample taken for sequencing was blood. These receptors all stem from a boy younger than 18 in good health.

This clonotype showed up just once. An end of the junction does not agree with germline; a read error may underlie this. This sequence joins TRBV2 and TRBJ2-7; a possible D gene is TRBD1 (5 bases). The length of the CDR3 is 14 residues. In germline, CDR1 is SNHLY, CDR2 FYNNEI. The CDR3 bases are TGTGCCAGCAGCGAAGGGGCCTTCCTCTACGAGCAGTACTTC. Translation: CASSEGAFLYEQYF.

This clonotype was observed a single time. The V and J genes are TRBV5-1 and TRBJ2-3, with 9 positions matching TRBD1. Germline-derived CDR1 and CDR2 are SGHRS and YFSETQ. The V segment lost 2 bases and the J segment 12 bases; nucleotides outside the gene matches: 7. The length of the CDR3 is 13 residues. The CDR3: CASSLQGALLQYF. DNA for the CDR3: TGCGCCAGCAGCTTACAGGGGGCACTTCTACAGTATTTT. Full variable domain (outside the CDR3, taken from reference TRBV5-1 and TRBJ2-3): KAGVTQTPRYLIKTRGQQVTLSCSPISGHRSVSWYQQTPGQGLQFLFEYFSETQRNKGNFPGRFSGRQFSNSRSEMNVSTLELGDSALYLCASSLQGALLQYFGPGTRLTVL.

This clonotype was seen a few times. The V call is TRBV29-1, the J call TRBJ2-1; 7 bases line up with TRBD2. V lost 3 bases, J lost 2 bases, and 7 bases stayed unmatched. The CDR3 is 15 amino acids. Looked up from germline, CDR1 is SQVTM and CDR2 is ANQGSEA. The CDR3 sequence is CSVELGGSAYNEQFF. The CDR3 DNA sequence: TGCAGCGTTGAGCTGGGCGGGAGTGCCTACAATGAGCAGTTCTTC.

The CDR3 DNA is TGTGCCAGCAGCTGGGGGGGGGCCGACACAGATACGCAGTATTTT. Translating it yields CASSWGGADTDTQYF. J is TRBJ2-3 and V is TRBV28; weak D call: TRBD2 (7 bases). The CDR3 loop spans 15 amino acids. V dropped 6 bases and J dropped 2 bases, with 15 bases sitting between them. The V gene's germline CDR1 is MDHEN and CDR2 SYDVKM. Drawing the rest from reference TRBV28 and TRBJ2-3, the complete variable domain is DVKVTQSSRYLVKRTGEKVFLECVQDMDHENMFWYRQDPGLGLRLIYFSYDVKMKEKGDIPEGYSVSREKKERFSLILESASTNQTSMYLCASSWGGADTDTQYFGPGTRLTVL.

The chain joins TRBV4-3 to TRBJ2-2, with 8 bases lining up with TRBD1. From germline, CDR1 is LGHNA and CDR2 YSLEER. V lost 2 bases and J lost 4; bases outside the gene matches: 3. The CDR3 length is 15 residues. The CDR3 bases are TGCGCCAGCAGCCAAACCGGGACAGGCACCGGGGAGCTGTTTTTT. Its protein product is CASSQTGTGTGELFF.

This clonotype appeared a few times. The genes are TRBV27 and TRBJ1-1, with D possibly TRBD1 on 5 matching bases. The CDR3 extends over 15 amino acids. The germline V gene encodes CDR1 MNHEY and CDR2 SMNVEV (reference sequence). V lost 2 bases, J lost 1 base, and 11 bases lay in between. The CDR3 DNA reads TGTGCCAGCAGTTTAGCAGGGCTCAGGAACACTGAAGCTTTCTTT. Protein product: CASSLAGLRNTEAFF.

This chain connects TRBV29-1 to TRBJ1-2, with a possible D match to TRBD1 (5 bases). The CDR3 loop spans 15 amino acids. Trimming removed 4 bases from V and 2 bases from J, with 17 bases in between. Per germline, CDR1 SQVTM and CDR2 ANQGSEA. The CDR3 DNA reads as TGCAGCGTTGTGCCGTCGGGGGAACCCAACTATGGCTACACCTTC. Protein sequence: CSVVPSGEPNYGYTF.

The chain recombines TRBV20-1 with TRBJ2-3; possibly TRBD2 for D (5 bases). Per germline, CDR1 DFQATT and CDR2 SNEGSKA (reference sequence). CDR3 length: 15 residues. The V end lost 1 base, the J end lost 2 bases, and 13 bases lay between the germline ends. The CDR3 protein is CSARAPRGYTDTQYF. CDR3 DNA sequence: TGCAGTGCTAGAGCCCCACGGGGATACACAGATACGCAGTATTTT.

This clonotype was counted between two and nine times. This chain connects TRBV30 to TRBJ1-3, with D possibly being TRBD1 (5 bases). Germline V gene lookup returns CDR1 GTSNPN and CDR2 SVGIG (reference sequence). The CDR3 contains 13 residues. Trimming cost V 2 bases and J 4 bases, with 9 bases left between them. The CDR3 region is CAWSLGGGNTIYF. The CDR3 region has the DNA TGTGCCTGGAGTCTCGGGGGAGGAAACACCATATATTTT.

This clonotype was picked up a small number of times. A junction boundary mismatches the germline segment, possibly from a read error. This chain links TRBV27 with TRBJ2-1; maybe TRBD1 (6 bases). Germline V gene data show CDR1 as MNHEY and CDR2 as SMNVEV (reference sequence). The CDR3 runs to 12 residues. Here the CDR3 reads CTSKQGYNEQFF. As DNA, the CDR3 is TGTACCAGCAAACAGGGATACAATGAGCAGTTCTTC.

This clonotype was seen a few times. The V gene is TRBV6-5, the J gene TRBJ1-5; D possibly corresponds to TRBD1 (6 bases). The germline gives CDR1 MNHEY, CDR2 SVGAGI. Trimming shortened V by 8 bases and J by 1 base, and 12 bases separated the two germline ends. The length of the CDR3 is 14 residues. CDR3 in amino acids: CASRRGGSNQPQHF. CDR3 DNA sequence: TGTGCCAGCCGGAGAGGGGGGAGCAATCAGCCCCAGCATTTT.

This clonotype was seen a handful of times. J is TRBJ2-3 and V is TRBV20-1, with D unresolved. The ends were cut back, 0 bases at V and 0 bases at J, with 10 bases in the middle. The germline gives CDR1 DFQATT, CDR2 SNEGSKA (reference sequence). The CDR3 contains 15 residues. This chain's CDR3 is CSARDTSASTDTQYF. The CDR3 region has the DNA TGCAGTGCTAGAGATACGTCCGCTAGCACAGATACGCAGTATTTT.

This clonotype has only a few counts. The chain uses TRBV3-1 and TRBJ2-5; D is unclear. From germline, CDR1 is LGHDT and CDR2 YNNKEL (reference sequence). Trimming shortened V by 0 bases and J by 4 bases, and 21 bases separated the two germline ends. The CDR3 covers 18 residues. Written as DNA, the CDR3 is TGTGCCAGCAGCCAAGATTATTCAAGGTCGTTATCCCGAGAGACCCAGTACTTC. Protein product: CASSQDYSRSLSRETQYF.

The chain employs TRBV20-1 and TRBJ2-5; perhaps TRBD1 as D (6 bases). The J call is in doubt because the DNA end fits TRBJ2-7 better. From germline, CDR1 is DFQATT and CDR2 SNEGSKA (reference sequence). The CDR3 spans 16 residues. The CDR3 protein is CSARDPPGASRYEQYF. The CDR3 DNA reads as TGCAGTGCTAGAGATCCGCCAGGGGCTTCCCGCTACGAGCAGTACTTC.

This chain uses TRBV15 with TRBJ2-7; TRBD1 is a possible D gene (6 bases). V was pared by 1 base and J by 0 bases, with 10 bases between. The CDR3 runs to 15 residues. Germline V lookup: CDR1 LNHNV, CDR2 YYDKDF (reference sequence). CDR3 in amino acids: CATSRGDKSSYEQYF. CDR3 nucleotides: TGTGCCACCAGCAGAGGGGACAAGAGCTCCTACGAGCAGTACTTC.

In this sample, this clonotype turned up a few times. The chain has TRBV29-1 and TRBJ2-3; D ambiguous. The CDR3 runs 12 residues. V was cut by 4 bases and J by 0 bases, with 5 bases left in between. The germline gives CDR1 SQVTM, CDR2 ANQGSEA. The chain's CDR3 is CSVVISTDTQYF. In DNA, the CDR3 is TGCAGCGTTGTTATAAGCACAGATACGCAGTATTTT.

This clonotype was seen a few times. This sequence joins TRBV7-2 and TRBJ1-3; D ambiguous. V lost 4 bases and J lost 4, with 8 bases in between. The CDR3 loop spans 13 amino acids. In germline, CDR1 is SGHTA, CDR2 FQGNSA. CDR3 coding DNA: TGTGCCAGCAGCTCCGACACAGGAAACACCATATATTTT. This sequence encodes CASSSDTGNTIYF. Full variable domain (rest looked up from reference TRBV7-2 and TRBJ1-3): GAGVSQSPSNKVTEKGKDVELRCDPISGHTALYWYRQSLGQGLEFLIYFQGNSAPDKSGLPSDRFSAERTGGSVSTLTIQRTQQEDSAVYLCASSSDTGNTIYFGEGSWLTVV.

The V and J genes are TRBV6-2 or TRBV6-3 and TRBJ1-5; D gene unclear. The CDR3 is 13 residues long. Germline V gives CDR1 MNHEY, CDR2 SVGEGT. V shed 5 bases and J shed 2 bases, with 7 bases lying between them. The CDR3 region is CASSRFGNQPQHF. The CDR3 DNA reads TGTGCCAGCAGTCGCTTTGGCAATCAGCCCCAGCATTTT.

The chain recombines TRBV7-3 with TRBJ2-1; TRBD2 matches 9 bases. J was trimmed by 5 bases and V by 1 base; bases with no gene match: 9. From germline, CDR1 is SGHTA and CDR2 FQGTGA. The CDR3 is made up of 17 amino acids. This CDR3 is CASSLRVVAGAHNEQFF. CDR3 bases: TGTGCCAGCAGCTTAAGGGTGGTAGCGGGGGCCCACAATGAGCAGTTCTTC. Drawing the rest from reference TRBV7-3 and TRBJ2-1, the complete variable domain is GAGVSQTPSNKVTEKGKYVELRCDPISGHTALYWYRQSLGQGPEFLIYFQGTGAADDSGLPNDRFFAVRPEGSVSTLKIQRTERGDSAVYLCASSLRVVAGAHNEQFFGPGTRLTVL.

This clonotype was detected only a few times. The CDR3 loop is CASSLGHLRGAFF. The CDR3 DNA is TGTGCCAGCAGTTTAGGACACCTGCGTGGGGCTTTCTTT. The chain has TRBV28 and TRBJ1-1; possibly TRBD1 for D (5 bases). The CDR3 extends over 13 amino acids. V was clipped by 2 bases and J by 11 bases, with 15 bases between them. Germline loops: CDR1 MDHEN, CDR2 SYDVKM.

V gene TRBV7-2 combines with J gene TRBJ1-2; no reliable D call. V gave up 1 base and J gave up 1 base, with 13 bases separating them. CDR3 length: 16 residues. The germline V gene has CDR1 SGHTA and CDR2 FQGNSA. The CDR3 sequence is CASSLEPAGINYGYTF. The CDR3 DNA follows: TGTGCCAGCAGCTTAGAACCAGCGGGGATTAACTATGGCTACACCTTC.

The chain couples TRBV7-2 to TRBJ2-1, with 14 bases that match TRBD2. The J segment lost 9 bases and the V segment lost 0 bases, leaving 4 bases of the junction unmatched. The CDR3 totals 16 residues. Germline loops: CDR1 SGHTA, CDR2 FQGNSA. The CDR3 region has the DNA TGTGCCAGCAGCTTAGCGGGACTAGCGGGGGTGACTGAGCAGTTCTTC. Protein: CASSLAGLAGVTEQFF.

The CDR3 loop is CASSLALSDPRETQYF. CDR3 bases: TGTGCCAGCAGCCTTGCCCTTAGCGACCCGAGGGAGACCCAGTACTTC. This chain joins TRBV5-5 and TRBJ2-5; perhaps TRBD2 as D (5 bases). The CDR3 has 16 amino acids. V was pared by 4 bases and J by 5 bases, with 21 bases between. The germline CDR1 and CDR2 sequences are SGHKS and YYEKEE (reference sequence).

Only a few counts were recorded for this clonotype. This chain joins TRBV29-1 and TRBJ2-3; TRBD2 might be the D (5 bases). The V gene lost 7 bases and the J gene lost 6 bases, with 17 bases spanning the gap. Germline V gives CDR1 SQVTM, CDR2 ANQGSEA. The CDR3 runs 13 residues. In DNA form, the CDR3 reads TGCAGCGGTACACTAGTTCGTTCCGATACGCAGTATTTT. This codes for CSGTLVRSDTQYF.

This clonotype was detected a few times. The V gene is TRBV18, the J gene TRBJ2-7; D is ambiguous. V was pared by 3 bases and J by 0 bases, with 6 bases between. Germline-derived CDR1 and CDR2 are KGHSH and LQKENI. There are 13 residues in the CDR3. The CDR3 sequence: CASSPEFSYEQYF. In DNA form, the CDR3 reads TGTGCCAGCTCACCGGAGTTCTCCTACGAGCAGTACTTC.

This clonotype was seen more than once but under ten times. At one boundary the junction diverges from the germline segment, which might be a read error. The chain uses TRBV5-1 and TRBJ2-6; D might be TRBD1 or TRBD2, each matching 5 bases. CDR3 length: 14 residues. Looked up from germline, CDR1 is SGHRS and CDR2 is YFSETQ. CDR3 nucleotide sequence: TGCGCCAGCAGCGAAGCCTCCGGGGCCAACATCCTGACTTTC. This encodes CASSEASGANILTF.

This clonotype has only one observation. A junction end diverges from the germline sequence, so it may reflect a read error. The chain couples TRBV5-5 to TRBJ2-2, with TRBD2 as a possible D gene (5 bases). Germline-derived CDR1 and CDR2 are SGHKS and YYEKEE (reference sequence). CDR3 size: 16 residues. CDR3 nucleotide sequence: TGTGCCAGCAGCTGGTACCAGGTGTCGGGCACCGGGGAGCTATTTTTT. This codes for CASSWYQVSGTGELFF. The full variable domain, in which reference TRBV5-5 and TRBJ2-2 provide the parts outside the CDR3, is DAGVTQSPTHLIKTRGQQVTLRCSPISGHKSVSWYQQVLGQGPQFIFQYYEKEERGRGNFPDRFSARQFPNYSSELNVNALLLGDSALYLCASSWYQVSGTGELFFGEGSRLTVL.

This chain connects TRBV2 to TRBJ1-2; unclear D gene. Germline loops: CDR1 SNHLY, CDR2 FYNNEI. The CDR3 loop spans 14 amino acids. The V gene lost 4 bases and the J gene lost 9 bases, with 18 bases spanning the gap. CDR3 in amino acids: CASSGQGHVSRYTF. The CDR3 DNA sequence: TGTGCCAGCAGTGGTCAAGGCCATGTTAGTCGCTACACCTTC.

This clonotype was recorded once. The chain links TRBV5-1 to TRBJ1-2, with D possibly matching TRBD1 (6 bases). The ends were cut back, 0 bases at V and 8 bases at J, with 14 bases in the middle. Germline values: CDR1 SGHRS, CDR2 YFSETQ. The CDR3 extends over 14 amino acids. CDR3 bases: TGCGCCAGCAGCTTGGAAGGGGGTCGAGAAGGCTACACCTTC. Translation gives CASSLEGGREGYTF.